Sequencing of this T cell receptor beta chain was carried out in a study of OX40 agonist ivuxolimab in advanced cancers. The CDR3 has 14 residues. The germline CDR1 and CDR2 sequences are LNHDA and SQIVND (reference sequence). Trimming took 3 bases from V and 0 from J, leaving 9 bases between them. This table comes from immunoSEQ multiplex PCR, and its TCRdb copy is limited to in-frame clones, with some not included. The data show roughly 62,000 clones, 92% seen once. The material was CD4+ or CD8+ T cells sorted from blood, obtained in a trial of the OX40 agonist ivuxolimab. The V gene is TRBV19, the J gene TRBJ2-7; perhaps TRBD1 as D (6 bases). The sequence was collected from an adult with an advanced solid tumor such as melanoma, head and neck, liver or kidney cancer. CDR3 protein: CASSIDRLSYEQYF. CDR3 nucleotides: TGTGCCAGTAGTATTGACAGGCTCTCCTACGAGCAGTACTTC. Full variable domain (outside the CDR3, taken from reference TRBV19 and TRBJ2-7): DGGITQSPKYLFRKEGQNVTLSCEQNLNHDAMYWYRQDPGQGLRLIYYSQIVNDFQKGDIAEGYSVSREKKESFPLTVTSAQKNPTAFYLCASSIDRLSYEQYFGPGTRLTVT.